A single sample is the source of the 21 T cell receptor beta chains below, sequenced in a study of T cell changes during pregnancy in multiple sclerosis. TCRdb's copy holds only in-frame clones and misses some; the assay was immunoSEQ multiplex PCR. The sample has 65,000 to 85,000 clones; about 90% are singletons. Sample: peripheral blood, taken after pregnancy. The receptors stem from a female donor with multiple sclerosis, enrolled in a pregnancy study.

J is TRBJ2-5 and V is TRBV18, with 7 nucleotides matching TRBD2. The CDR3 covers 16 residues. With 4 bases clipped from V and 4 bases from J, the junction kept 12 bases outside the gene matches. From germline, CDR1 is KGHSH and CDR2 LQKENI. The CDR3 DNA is TGTGCCAGCTCACTCGGGTCCAGCGGGGTAACAGAGACCCAGTACTTC. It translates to CASSLGSSGVTETQYF.

CDR3 in amino acids: CASSLSLGGPGYNEQFF. Here the CDR3 DNA reads TGTGCCAGCAGTTTATCGTTGGGAGGGCCTGGGTACAATGAGCAGTTCTTC. The gene calls are TRBV27 and TRBJ2-1; 7 bases are shared with TRBD2. The CDR3 is 17 amino acids. Trimming cost V 0 bases and J 4 bases; bases outside gene matches: 9. In germline, CDR1 is MNHEY, CDR2 SMNVEV (reference sequence).

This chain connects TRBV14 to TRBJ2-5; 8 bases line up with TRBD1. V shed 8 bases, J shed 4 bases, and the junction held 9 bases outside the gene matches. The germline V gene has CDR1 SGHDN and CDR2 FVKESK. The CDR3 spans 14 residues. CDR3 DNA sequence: TGTGCCAGCGGGGCAGGGGGCGCGGGAGAGACCCAGTACTTC. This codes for CASGAGGAGETQYF.

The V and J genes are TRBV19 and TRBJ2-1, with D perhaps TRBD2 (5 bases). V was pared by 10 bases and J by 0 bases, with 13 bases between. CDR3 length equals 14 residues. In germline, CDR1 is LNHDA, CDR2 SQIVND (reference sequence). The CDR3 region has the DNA TGTGCCACACGGGAAGCCTACTCCTACAATGAGCAGTTCTTC. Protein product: CATREAYSYNEQFF.

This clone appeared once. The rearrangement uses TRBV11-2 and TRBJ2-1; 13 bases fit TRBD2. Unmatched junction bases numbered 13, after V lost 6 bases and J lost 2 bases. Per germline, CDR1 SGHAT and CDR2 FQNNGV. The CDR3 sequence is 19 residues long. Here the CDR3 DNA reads TGTGCCAGCAGTTCAATCATTTCCGGGACTAGCGGGACCTACAATGAGCAGTTCTTC. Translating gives CASSSIISGTSGTYNEQFF.

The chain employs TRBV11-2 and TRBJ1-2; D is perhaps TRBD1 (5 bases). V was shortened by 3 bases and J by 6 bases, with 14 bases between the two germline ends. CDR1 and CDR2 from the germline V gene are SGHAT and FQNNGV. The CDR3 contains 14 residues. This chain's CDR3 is CASSLGGVRDGYTF. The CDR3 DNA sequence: TGTGCCAGCAGCTTGGGGGGGGTCCGGGATGGCTACACCTTC. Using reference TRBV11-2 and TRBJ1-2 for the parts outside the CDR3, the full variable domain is EAGVAQSPRYKIIEKRQSVAFWCNPISGHATLYWYQQILGQGPKLLIQFQNNGVVDDSQLPKDRFSAERLKGVDSTLKIQPAKLEDSAVYLCASSLGGVRDGYTFGSGTRLTVV.

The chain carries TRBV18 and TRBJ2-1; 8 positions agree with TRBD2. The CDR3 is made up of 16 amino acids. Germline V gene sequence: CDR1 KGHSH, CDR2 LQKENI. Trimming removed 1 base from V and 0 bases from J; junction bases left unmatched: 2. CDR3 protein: CASSPRGTSSYNEQFF. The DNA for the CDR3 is TGTGCCAGCTCACCACGGGGGACTAGCTCCTACAATGAGCAGTTCTTC.

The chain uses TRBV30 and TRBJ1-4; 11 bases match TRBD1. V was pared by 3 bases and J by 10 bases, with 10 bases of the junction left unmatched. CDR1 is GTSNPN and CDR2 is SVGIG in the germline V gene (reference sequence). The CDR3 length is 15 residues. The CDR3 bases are TGTGCCTGGAGGCACCAGGGACAGGGGGGTGGAAAACTGTTTTTT. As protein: CAWRHQGQGGGKLFF.

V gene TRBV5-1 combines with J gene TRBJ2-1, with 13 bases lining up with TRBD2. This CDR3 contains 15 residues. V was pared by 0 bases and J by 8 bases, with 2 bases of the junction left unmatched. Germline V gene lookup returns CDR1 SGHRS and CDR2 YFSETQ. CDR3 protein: CASSLGLAGGDEQFF. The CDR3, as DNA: TGCGCCAGCAGCTTGGGACTAGCGGGGGGCGATGAGCAGTTCTTC.

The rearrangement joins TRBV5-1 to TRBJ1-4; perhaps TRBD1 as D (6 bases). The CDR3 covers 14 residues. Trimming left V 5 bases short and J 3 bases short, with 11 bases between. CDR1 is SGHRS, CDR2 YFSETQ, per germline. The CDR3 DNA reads TGCGCCAGCAGTATGGGGGGGCCTAATGAAAAACTGTTTTTT. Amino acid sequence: CASSMGGPNEKLFF.

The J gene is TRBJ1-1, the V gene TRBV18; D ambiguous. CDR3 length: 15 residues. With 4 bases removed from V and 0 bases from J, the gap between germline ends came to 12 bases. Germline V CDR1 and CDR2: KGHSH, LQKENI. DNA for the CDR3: TGTGCCAGCTCACGAGCAGCGGGCCTGAACACTGAAGCTTTCTTT. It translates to CASSRAAGLNTEAFF.

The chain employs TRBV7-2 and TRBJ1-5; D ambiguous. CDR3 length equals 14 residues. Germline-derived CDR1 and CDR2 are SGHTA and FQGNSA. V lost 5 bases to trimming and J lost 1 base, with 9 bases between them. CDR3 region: CASSQTYSNQPQHF. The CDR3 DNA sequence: TGTGCCAGCAGCCAAACCTACAGCAATCAGCCCCAGCATTTT. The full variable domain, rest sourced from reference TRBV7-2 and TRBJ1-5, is GAGVSQSPSNKVTEKGKDVELRCDPISGHTALYWYRQSLGQGLEFLIYFQGNSAPDKSGLPSDRFSAERTGGSVSTLTIQRTQQEDSAVYLCASSQTYSNQPQHFGDGTRLSIL.

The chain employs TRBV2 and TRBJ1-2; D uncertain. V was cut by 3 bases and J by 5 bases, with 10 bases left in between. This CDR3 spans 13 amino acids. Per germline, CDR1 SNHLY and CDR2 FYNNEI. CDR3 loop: CASSENSPYGYTF. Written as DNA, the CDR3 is TGTGCCAGCAGTGAGAACAGTCCATATGGCTACACCTTC.

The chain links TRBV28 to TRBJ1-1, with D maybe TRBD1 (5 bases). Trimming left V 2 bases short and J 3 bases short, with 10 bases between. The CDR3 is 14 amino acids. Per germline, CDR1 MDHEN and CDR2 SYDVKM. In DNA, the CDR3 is TGTGCCAGCAGTTTACGGGGGTCGTACACTGAAGCTTTCTTT. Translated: CASSLRGSYTEAFF.

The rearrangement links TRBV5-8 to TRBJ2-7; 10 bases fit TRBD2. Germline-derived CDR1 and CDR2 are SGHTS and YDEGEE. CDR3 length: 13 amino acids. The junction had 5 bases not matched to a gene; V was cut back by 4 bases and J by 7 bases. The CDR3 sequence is CASSGGLAFEQYF. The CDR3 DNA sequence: TGTGCCAGCAGCGGGGGACTAGCGTTTGAGCAGTACTTC. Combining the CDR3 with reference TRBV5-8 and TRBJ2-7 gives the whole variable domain EAGVTQSPTHLIKTRGQQATLRCSPISGHTSVYWYQQALGLGLQFLLWYDEGEERNRGNFPPRFSGRQFPNYSSELNVNALELEDSALYLCASSGGLAFEQYFGPGTRLTVT.

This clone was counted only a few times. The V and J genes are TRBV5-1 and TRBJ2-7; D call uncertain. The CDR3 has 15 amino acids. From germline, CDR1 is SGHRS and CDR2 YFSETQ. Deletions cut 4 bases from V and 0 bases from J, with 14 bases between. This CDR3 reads CASSRQATLSYEQYF. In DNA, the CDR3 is TGCGCCAGCAGCCGACAAGCCACCCTCTCCTACGAGCAGTACTTC.

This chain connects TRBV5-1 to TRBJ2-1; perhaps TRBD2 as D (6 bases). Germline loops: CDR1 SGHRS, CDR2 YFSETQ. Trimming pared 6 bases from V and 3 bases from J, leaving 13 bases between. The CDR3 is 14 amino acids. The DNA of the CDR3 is TGCGCCAGCAAAGGGACTGGTATCTACAATGAGCAGTTCTTC. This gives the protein CASKGTGIYNEQFF.

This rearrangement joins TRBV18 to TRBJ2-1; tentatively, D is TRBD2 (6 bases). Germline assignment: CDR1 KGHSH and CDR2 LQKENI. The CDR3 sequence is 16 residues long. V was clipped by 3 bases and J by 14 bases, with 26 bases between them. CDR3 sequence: CASSPGLTAYNDHEFF. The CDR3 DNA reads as TGTGCCAGCTCACCGGGACTGACGGCCTACAATGATCATGAGTTCTTC.

CDR3 loop: CASSPGTGRNGYTF. Written as DNA, the CDR3 is TGTGCCAGCAGCCCGGGGACAGGGAGAAATGGCTACACCTTC. The chain joins TRBV5-4 to TRBJ1-2; 9 bases match TRBD1. This CDR3 is 14 amino acids long. After removal of 4 bases from V and 6 bases from J, the junction contained 7 bases not matched to a gene. Germline CDR1 SGHNT, CDR2 YYREEE (reference sequence).

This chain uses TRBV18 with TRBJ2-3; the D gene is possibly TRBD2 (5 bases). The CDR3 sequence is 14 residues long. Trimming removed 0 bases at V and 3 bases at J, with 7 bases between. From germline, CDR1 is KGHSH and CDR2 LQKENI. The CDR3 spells CASSPPGGTDTQYF. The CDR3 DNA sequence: TGTGCCAGCTCACCACCGGGCGGGACAGATACGCAGTATTTT.

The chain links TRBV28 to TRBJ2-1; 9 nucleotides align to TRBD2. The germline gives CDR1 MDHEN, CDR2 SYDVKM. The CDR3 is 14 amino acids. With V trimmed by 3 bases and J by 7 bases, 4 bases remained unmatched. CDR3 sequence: CASSFGTSLNEQFF. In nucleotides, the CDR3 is TGTGCCAGCAGTTTCGGGACTAGCTTGAATGAGCAGTTCTTC.